One and the same sample provided the 9 T cell receptor beta chains below, sequenced in a study of blood T cells in healthy people across ages (dated by TCRdb to 2013 to 2016). Libraries came from 5' RACE. Sequencing instrument: Illumina HiSeq 2500. A second PCR of roughly 6 to 11 cycles was run with a J-beta primer mix and a sample-barcoded 5' primer. TCRdb reworked the public reads: Q25 trimming with fastp, MiXCR clone assembly, productive beta chains retained. Rows are unified per CDR3 protein, each entry keeping the most common DNA and genes. A total of about 1.6 million distinct CDR3 sequences appear in this sample, about 31% of them only once. About 11% of the sample rests with the top ten. Material for sequencing was blood. The receptors stem from a woman aged 25 to 39 in good health.

Points on this clonotype: This could be a read error, since a much larger clone is one nucleotide away. This chain connects TRBV20-1 to TRBJ2-1, with TRBD2 matching over 8 bases. The DNA end lines up better with TRBJ2-7; the J call may be wrong. Germline values: CDR1 DFQATT, CDR2 SNEGSKA (reference sequence). The CDR3 has 15 amino acids. CDR3 bases: TGCAGTGCTCCATTTACTAGCGGAACCTACAATGAGCAGTACTTC. Its protein product is CSAPFTSGTYNEQYF.

This clonotype showed up just a few times. Written as DNA, the CDR3 is TGTGCCATCAGTGCCCTCGCGGGAGGTCACAATGAGCAGTTCTTC. As protein: CAISALAGGHNEQFF. The J gene is TRBJ2-1, the V gene TRBV10-3, with 8 bases that match TRBD2. The CDR3 loop spans 15 amino acids. From germline, CDR1 is ENHRY and CDR2 SYGVKD. The V gene end was trimmed by 4 bases and the J gene end by 5 bases; junction bases not matched to a gene: 7.

V and J are TRBV11-2 and TRBJ2-1; weak D call: TRBD1 (5 bases). Per germline, CDR1 SGHAT and CDR2 FQNNGV. V was clipped by 5 bases and J by 4 bases, with 15 bases between them. This CDR3 is 15 amino acids long. The CDR3 region has the DNA TGTGCCAGCAGCCCCTTCGGCGACAGTTACAATGAGCAGTTCTTC. Translated, it gives CASSPFGDSYNEQFF. The full variable domain, rest sourced from reference TRBV11-2 and TRBJ2-1, is EAGVAQSPRYKIIEKRQSVAFWCNPISGHATLYWYQQILGQGPKLLIQFQNNGVVDDSQLPKDRFSAERLKGVDSTLKIQPAKLEDSAVYLCASSPFGDSYNEQFFGPGTRLTVL.

V gene TRBV29-1 combines with J gene TRBJ2-5; 7 bases are shared with TRBD2. The germline V gene has CDR1 SQVTM and CDR2 ANQGSEA. The length of the CDR3 is 14 residues. V dropped 8 bases and J dropped 5; count of bases not matched to a gene: 14. CDR3 in DNA: TGCAGCCTCGCGAGTGGGAGGGTGCCGGAGACCCAGTACTTC. Encoded protein: CSLASGRVPETQYF.

The V gene is TRBV11-2, the J gene TRBJ2-7; D is unresolved. The CDR3 is made up of 14 amino acids. V lost 5 bases, J lost 0 bases, and 11 bases lay in between. Germline V gives CDR1 SGHAT, CDR2 FQNNGV. CDR3 sequence: CASSVVASSYEQYF. As DNA, the CDR3 is TGTGCCAGCAGCGTTGTGGCGTCCTCCTACGAGCAGTACTTC.

This clonotype has more than one count but fewer than ten. The V and J genes are TRBV6-6 and TRBJ2-5, with D maybe TRBD2 (6 bases). This CDR3 is built from 14 residues. Per germline, CDR1 MNHNY and CDR2 SVGAGI (reference sequence). The V end was cut by 7 bases, the J end by 3 bases, with 15 bases between. The CDR3 DNA sequence: TGTGCCAGCAACCCCGGGGGACTGAAAGAGACCCAGTACTTC. Translated: CASNPGGLKETQYF.

The sample holds a few counts of this clonotype. J is TRBJ2-7 and V is TRBV4-1, with a tentative D call TRBD1 (6 bases). From germline, CDR1 is MGHRA and CDR2 YSYEKL. CDR3 length: 15 amino acids. Trimming took off 1 base at V and 2 bases at J, with 12 bases between the two ends. The CDR3 region is CASSQAAGDPYEQYF. CDR3 nucleotide sequence: TGCGCCAGCAGCCAAGCGGCAGGGGACCCCTACGAGCAGTACTTC.

The chain carries TRBV5-4 and TRBJ2-7, with TRBD2 identical over 14 bases. The better agreement between TRBJ2-5 and the DNA end casts doubt on the J call. CDR3 size: 16 residues. Looked up from germline, CDR1 is SGHNT and CDR2 is YYREEE (reference sequence). CDR3 nucleotides: TGTGCCAGCAGGACTTCCAGGACTAGCGGGGGGGAGACCCAGTACTTC. It codes for CASRTSRTSGGETQYF.

Only a few counts were recorded for this clonotype. The rearrangement joins TRBV11-1 to TRBJ2-7, with TRBD2 matching 7 bases. With 2 bases clipped from V and 1 base from J, the junction kept 8 bases outside the gene matches. Germline V gene data show CDR1 as SGHAT and CDR2 as FQDESV (reference sequence). The CDR3 covers 16 residues. CDR3 in amino acids: CASSLRARDYSYEQYF. As DNA, the CDR3 is TGTGCCAGCAGCTTACGGGCCAGGGACTATTCCTACGAGCAGTACTTC.